This T cell receptor (beta chain) was profiled in a study of T cell changes during pregnancy in multiple sclerosis. Sequenced by immunoSEQ multiplex PCR; TCRdb stores in-frame clones only, minus some. This table holds around 88,000 clones, more than 85% found once. Germline V lookup: CDR1 MNHNY, CDR2 SVGAGI (reference sequence). This CDR3 has 15 residues. The ends were cut back, 2 bases at V and 1 base at J, with 10 bases in the middle. The chain combines TRBV6-6 with TRBJ2-3; maybe TRBD2 (5 bases). The sample was peripheral blood, taken in the first trimester of pregnancy. The clonotype comes from a female donor with multiple sclerosis, enrolled in a pregnancy study. CDR3 DNA sequence: TGTGCCAGCAGTTACGGACTTGCCGGCACAGATACGCAGTATTTT. This codes for CASSYGLAGTDTQYF.